This is a list of T cell receptor beta chains from one sample in a study of cytomegalovirus exposure and HLA in healthy donors. TCRdb's copy holds only in-frame clones and misses some; the assay was immunoSEQ multiplex PCR. The sample lists 95,000 to 130,000 clones, 9% to 10% occurring once. Sequencing input: PBMCs. The receptor set was obtained from a man younger than 45 in good health and CMV-seronegative. The CDR3 runs from the conserved cysteine through the conserved F or W. D genes are given only for firm matches. The size field is filled for only some rows; it gives once, few, many or a size class.

- | 13 | TRBJ2-2 | - | TRBV2 | TGTGCCAGCAGTGAACGGGGCACCGGGGAGCTGTTTTTT | CASSERGTGELFF
- | 16 | TRBJ2-1 | TRBD2 | TRBV11-3 | TGTGCCAGCAGCGACCGTAGCGGGATCCTATACAATGAGCAGTTCTTC | CASSDRSGILYNEQFF
- | 17 | TRBJ2-2 | - | TRBV4-3 | TGCGCCAGCAGCCAAGGGCCGGGATCAGAGAACACCGGGGAGCTGTTTTTT | CASSQGPGSENTGELFF
- | 16 | TRBJ2-5 | TRBD2 | TRBV11-3 | TGTGCCAGCAGCTTAGATATGGCGCGGGAGGCTGAGACCCAGTACTTC | CASSLDMAREAETQYF
few | 17 | TRBJ2-1 | - | TRBV18 | TGTGCCAGCTCACCACCGGGGGCTAGCCCCATATACAATGAGCAGTTCTTC | CASSPPGASPIYNEQFF
few | 16 | TRBJ1-3 | - | TRBV7-6 | TGTGCCAGCAGCTTAGGCCAGGGCTACTCTGGAAACACCATATATTTT | CASSLGQGYSGNTIYF
- | 14 | TRBJ2-1 | - | TRBV27 | TGTGCCAGCAGTTTAGGGATGACTAGGAATGAGCAGTTCTTC | CASSLGMTRNEQFF
- | 15 | TRBJ2-7 | TRBD2 | TRBV11-2 | TGTGCCAGCAGCTCCGGGACTAGCGGATCCTACGAGCAGTACTTC | CASSSGTSGSYEQYF
few | 15 | TRBJ2-1 | TRBD2 | TRBV29-1 | TGCAGCGGCGGAAGTTGGGCGGGAGGGGGGAATGAGCAGTTCTTC | CSGGSWAGGGNEQFF
few | 14 | TRBJ2-7 | TRBD1 | TRBV14 | TGTGCCAGCAGCCAAGACGGGACAGTCTACGAGCAGTACTTC | CASSQDGTVYEQYF
few | 15 | TRBJ1-4 | - | TRBV10-1 | TGCGCCAGCAGTGATGGGGAGCCAACTAATGAAAAACTGTTTTTT | CASSDGEPTNEKLFF
few | 13 | TRBJ2-5 | - | TRBV19 | TGTGCCAGTAGTATAGGGGCCCAAGAGACCCAGTACTTC | CASSIGAQETQYF
few | 11 | TRBJ2-3 | - | TRBV30 | TGTGCCTGGGGGCTTACAGATACGCAGTATTTT | CAWGLTDTQYF
- | 14 | TRBJ2-5 | - | TRBV27 | TGTGCCAGCAGTTTATATAGCCCTTCAGAGACCCAGTACTTC | CASSLYSPSETQYF
few | 14 | TRBJ1-1 | - | TRBV19 | TGTGCCAGTAGTATGACAGCACTGAACACTGAAGCTTTCTTT | CASSMTALNTEAFF
few | 14 | TRBJ2-5 | - | TRBV5-1 | TGCGCCAGCAGCTTGGGCTGGACAGAAGAGACCCAGTACTTC | CASSLGWTEETQYF
few | 14 | TRBJ2-7 | - | TRBV13 | TGTGCCAGCAGCTCTACAGGGCTCTCCTACGAGCAGTACTTC | CASSSTGLSYEQYF